Below are 21 T cell receptor beta chains sequenced from a single sample in a study of shared clonotypes between healthy human individuals. The repertoire was sequenced with immunoSEQ multiplex PCR; TCRdb's copy has only in-frame clones and lacks some. Among nearly 500,000 clones listed, around 80% were seen once. Sample: PBMCs. These TCRs come from a woman aged 40 to 49 in good health. Some clones in this sample may be carry-over from other donors' samples.

V gene TRBV25-1 combines with J gene TRBJ1-4; 7 bases line up with TRBD1. The CDR3 spans 13 residues. The V and J ends lost 8 bases and 4 bases, in that order; junction bases with no gene match: 4. Germline assignment: CDR1 MGHDK and CDR2 SYGVNS. In DNA form, the CDR3 reads TGTGCCAGCTCGGGACAGCTTAATGAAAAACTGTTTTTT. Protein product: CASSGQLNEKLFF.

In this sample, this clone turned up many times. V is TRBV27 and J is TRBJ2-3; 10 nucleotides line up with TRBD2. V dropped 4 bases and J dropped 13; count of bases not matched to a gene: 23. The CDR3 sequence is 18 residues long. Germline loops: CDR1 MNHEY, CDR2 SMNVEV (reference sequence). CDR3 sequence reads: CASSSRHSGTSDRGREYF. Written as DNA, the CDR3 is TGTGCCAGCAGTTCGCGCCACTCCGGGACTAGCGACCGGGGAAGGGAGTATTTT.

This clone was recorded only once. V usage is TRBV11-3 and J usage is TRBJ2-1, with D possibly matching TRBD2 (5 bases). This CDR3 is built from 13 residues. Deletions cut 5 bases from V and 9 bases from J, with 14 bases between. CDR1 and CDR2 from the germline V gene are SGHNT and YENEEA. The CDR3 loop is CASSLEGSSEQFF. The CDR3 nucleotides read TGTGCCAGCAGCCTCGAAGGGAGTAGTGAGCAGTTCTTC.

This chain uses TRBV27 with TRBJ2-5; the D gene is possibly TRBD2 (6 bases). This CDR3 spans 15 amino acids. Germline V CDR1 and CDR2: MNHEY, SMNVEV (reference sequence). V was trimmed by 2 bases and J by 5 bases, leaving 15 bases between them. The DNA for the CDR3 is TGTGCCAGCAGTTTAGTCCCTTTTGGGGGGGAGACCCAGTACTTC. This sequence encodes CASSLVPFGGETQYF.

Only a few counts were recorded for this clone. The chain employs TRBV5-4 and TRBJ2-3; D gene unclear. The CDR3 length is 15 residues. Per germline, CDR1 SGHNT and CDR2 YYREEE (reference sequence). The V and J ends lost 1 base and 4 bases respectively, with 13 bases between them. For the CDR3, the DNA is TGTGCCAGCAGCTTGAGCGTGGGGATGGCAGATACGCAGTATTTT. Translation: CASSLSVGMADTQYF. The full variable domain, its missing parts supplied by reference TRBV5-4 and TRBJ2-3, is ETGVTQSPTHLIKTRGQQVTLRCSSQSGHNTVSWYQQALGQGPQFIFQYYREEENGRGNFPPRFSGLQFPNYSSELNVNALELDDSALYLCASSLSVGMADTQYFGPGTRLTVL.

With regard to this clone: A much bigger clone sits one base away, suggesting this may be a read error. CDR3 sequence: CASRSRRESGNEQFF. CDR3 in DNA: TGTGCCAGCAGATCCCGGCGGGAGAGCGGCAATGAGCAGTTCTTC. V and J are TRBV5-4 and TRBJ2-1, with 7 bases fitting TRBD2. Germline CDR1 SGHNT, CDR2 YYREEE (reference sequence). V was clipped by 5 bases and J by 6 bases; unmatched bases: 11. The CDR3 covers 15 residues.

This rearrangement joins TRBV7-2 to TRBJ2-3; 12 bases agree with TRBD2. CDR3 length: 16 residues. The trim removed 5 bases at V and 3 bases at J, leaving 6 bases unmatched. CDR1 is SGHTA and CDR2 is FQGNSA in the germline V gene. The CDR3 sequence: CASSLSTSGRTDTQYF. CDR3 nucleotides: TGTGCCAGCAGCCTATCGACTAGCGGGAGAACAGATACGCAGTATTTT.

The chain has TRBV7-9 and TRBJ2-2; D tentatively reads TRBD1 or TRBD2 (5 bases each). The length of the CDR3 is 15 residues. Germline values: CDR1 SEHNR, CDR2 FQNEAQ (reference sequence). The ends were cut back, 7 bases at V and 3 bases at J, with 15 bases in the middle. The CDR3 region has the DNA TGTGCCAGCACCTTGGGGGACGGATACACCGGGGAGCTGTTTTTT. This encodes CASTLGDGYTGELFF.

With regard to this clone: The junction shows a germline mismatch at one end, possibly a read error. For the CDR3, the DNA is TGCGCCAGCGGCTTAGTCGGGACAGGGGAAGAGACCCAGTACTTC. Its protein is CASGLVGTGEETQYF. The chain couples TRBV5-1 to TRBJ2-5, with 10 positions matching TRBD1. Germline CDR1 SGHRS, CDR2 YFSETQ. The CDR3 is 15 residues long.

CDR3 region: CASSFFGGQETQYF. CDR3 sequence (DNA): TGTGCCAGCAGCTTTTTTGGGGGGCAAGAGACCCAGTACTTC. The chain is built from TRBV7-9 and TRBJ2-5; tentative D call: TRBD2 (6 bases). The CDR3 contains 14 residues. The V end lost 3 bases, the J end lost 2 bases, and 10 bases lay between the germline ends. CDR1 is SEHNR, CDR2 FQNEAQ, per germline (reference sequence).

The V and J genes are TRBV11-3 and TRBJ1-1; D may be TRBD1 (5 bases). This CDR3 has 14 residues. Germline V CDR1 and CDR2: SGHNT, YENEEA. The V gene lost 5 bases and the J gene lost 1 base, with 11 bases spanning the gap. DNA for the CDR3: TGTGCCAGCAGCCCCGGGGCCCCGAACACTGAAGCTTTCTTT. Translation: CASSPGAPNTEAFF.

V usage is TRBV29-1 and J usage is TRBJ2-7, with TRBD2 identical over 9 bases. V gave up 0 bases and J gave up 4 bases; unmatched junction bases: 7. CDR1 is SQVTM and CDR2 is ANQGSEA in the germline V gene. The CDR3 totals 15 residues. CDR3 region: CSVEDRSGRPYEQYF. DNA for the CDR3: TGCAGCGTTGAAGATAGGAGCGGGAGGCCTTACGAGCAGTACTTC.

This clone occurred many times. The rearrangement joins TRBV5-6 to TRBJ1-1; 10 bases align to TRBD1. The CDR3 has 17 amino acids. Germline CDR1 reads SGHDT; CDR2 reads YYEEEE. V lost 4 bases and J lost 5; bases outside the gene matches: 14. The CDR3 DNA reads TGTGCCAGCAGCCAATTATTAATTGGGACAGGGGATACTGAAGCTTTCTTT. Protein sequence: CASSQLLIGTGDTEAFF.

This sequence joins TRBV2 and TRBJ2-1; the match to TRBD2 covers 12 bases. The germline CDR1 and CDR2 sequences are SNHLY and FYNNEI. The CDR3 contains 15 residues. The V segment lost 1 base and the J segment 9 bases; nucleotides outside the gene matches: 4. The CDR3 spells CASSEGLAGVSEQFF. The CDR3 nucleotides are TGTGCCAGCAGTGAAGGACTAGCGGGAGTATCTGAGCAGTTCTTC.

CDR3: CASSLLLQKTGRRRGTEAFF. The CDR3 nucleotides are TGTGCCAGCAGTTTATTACTCCAAAAGACAGGGAGGCGGAGAGGCACTGAAGCTTTCTTT. The genes are TRBV27 and TRBJ1-1; 7 nucleotides line up with TRBD1. The junction had 21 bases not matched to a gene; V was cut back by 1 base and J by 4 bases. This CDR3 has 20 residues. CDR1 is MNHEY, CDR2 SMNVEV, per germline (reference sequence).

The chain combines TRBV5-4 with TRBJ2-7; 7 bases match TRBD1. Germline CDR1 is SGHNT and CDR2 is YYREEE (reference sequence). The CDR3 covers 15 residues. Trimming at V came to 0 bases and at J to 3 bases, leaving 6 bases not matched to a gene. CDR3 nucleotide sequence: TGTGCCAGCAGCTTGGAGGGGGCCTTGGTCTACGAGCAGTACTTC. It translates to CASSLEGALVYEQYF. Drawing the rest from reference TRBV5-4 and TRBJ2-7, the complete variable domain is ETGVTQSPTHLIKTRGQQVTLRCSSQSGHNTVSWYQQALGQGPQFIFQYYREEENGRGNFPPRFSGLQFPNYSSELNVNALELDDSALYLCASSLEGALVYEQYFGPGTRLTVT.

The chain links TRBV30 to TRBJ2-5; the D is unclear. The CDR3 totals 12 residues. Germline V gene data show CDR1 as GTSNPN and CDR2 as SVGIG (reference sequence). V lost 5 bases and J lost 3, with 10 bases in between. The CDR3 region is CAWYRAEETQYF. CDR3 DNA sequence: TGTGCCTGGTATCGGGCAGAAGAGACCCAGTACTTC.

This clone was counted a few times. The V gene is TRBV30, the J gene TRBJ1-5; no clear D. V was trimmed by 0 bases and J by 3 bases, leaving 9 bases between them. Germline CDR1 is GTSNPN and CDR2 is SVGIG (reference sequence). CDR3 length equals 14 residues. The CDR3 coding sequence is TGTGCCTGGAGTGTAGCCCTCGACAATCAGCCCCAGCATTTT. It translates to CAWSVALDNQPQHF.

Points on this clone: This sample also contains other DNA sequences that code for the same CDR3. The V gene is TRBV28, the J gene TRBJ1-2, with 7 bases fitting TRBD1. Per the germline V gene, CDR1 is MDHEN and CDR2 is SYDVKM. Trimming cost V 5 bases and J 1 base; bases outside gene matches: 10. The CDR3 extends over 16 amino acids. CDR3 in amino acids: CASSLNSRQGNYGYTF. The CDR3 region has the DNA TGTGCCAGCAGTCTAAATTCAAGACAGGGTAACTATGGCTACACCTTC.

The V and J genes are TRBV28 and TRBJ1-2; TRBD1 matches 10 bases. CDR1 and CDR2 from the germline V gene are MDHEN and SYDVKM. There are 15 residues in the CDR3. The J segment lost 5 bases and the V segment lost 6 bases, leaving 9 bases of the junction unmatched. The DNA for the CDR3 is TGTGCCAGCAGGGCCCCGGGACAGGGGCGGTATGGCTACACCTTC. As protein: CASRAPGQGRYGYTF.

This clone was seen more than once but under ten times. This sample includes further DNA sequences coding for the same CDR3. The V and J genes are TRBV20-1 and TRBJ2-4; D is unresolved. Judging by the DNA end, TRBJ2-5 fits better; the J call may be wrong. Germline CDR1 and CDR2: DFQATT and SNEGSKA (reference sequence). This CDR3 spans 11 amino acids. CDR3 region: CSALIPGTQYF. CDR3 bases: TGCAGTGCCCTTATCCCCGGGACCCAGTACTTC.